The sequence of this TCR beta chain was determined in a study of blood T cells in healthy people across ages. Trimming removed 4 bases at V and 0 bases at J, with 15 bases between. Germline assignment: CDR1 SGDLS and CDR2 YYNGEE. This CDR3 has 16 amino acids. A second PCR, run for roughly 7 to 12 cycles, used a sample-barcoded 5' primer plus a J-beta primer mix. Using its own MiXCR run on the 5' RACE reads, TCRdb lists one record per CDR3 protein. The sample includes over a million distinct CDR3 sequences, 59% of them seen just once. This clonotype was seen just once. The clonotype comes from a man between 18 and 29 years old in good health. The gene calls are TRBV9 and TRBJ2-3; possible D gene TRBD2, 6 bases. Sequences were obtained from blood. The CDR3 region is CASSPRTTYSTDTQYF. The CDR3 DNA reads as TGTGCCAGCAGCCCCAGGACTACCTATAGCACAGATACGCAGTATTTT.